The clone carrying this T cell receptor beta chain was recorded at least ten times. This CDR3 spans 16 amino acids. Trimming at V came to 5 bases and at J to 2 bases, leaving 10 bases not matched to a gene. CDR1 and CDR2 from the germline V gene are SGHRS and YFSETQ. TCRdb independently ran MiXCR on the 5' RACE reads; one entry per CDR3 protein. The sample lists about 700,000 distinct CDR3 sequences; 5.5% to 6.5% were seen once. This sample stems from a study of identical twins. The receptor was isolated from a man aged 18 to 29 in good health. This chain joins TRBV5-1 and TRBJ2-1; 7 bases align to TRBD2. Sequencing was carried out using naive T cells sorted from blood. CDR3 amino acids: CASRSSGGITYNEQFF. For the CDR3, the DNA is TGCGCCAGCAGATCTAGCGGAGGAATCACCTACAATGAGCAGTTCTTC. Looking up the rest from reference TRBV5-1 and TRBJ2-1 gives the full variable domain: KAGVTQTPRYLIKTRGQQVTLSCSPISGHRSVSWYQQTPGQGLQFLFEYFSETQRNKGNFPGRFSGRQFSNSRSEMNVSTLELGDSALYLCASRSSGGITYNEQFFGPGTRLTVL.